The T cell receptor beta chain described here comes from a study of shared clonotypes between healthy human individuals (dated by TCRdb to the early 2020s). Study-wide context: The cohort included a few men and two women between 18 and 49 years of age. For each donor, CD4 naive and CD4 memory were each given three plates, CD8 naive was given two plates, and CD8 memory was given one plate. Blood TCR repertoires of a handful of healthy adults were deeply sequenced to estimate repertoire size and the extent of clonotype sharing between individuals. To increase sequencing depth and limit assay-specific biases, TCR repertoire library preparation and sequencing were carried out by different laboratories using diverse techniques. Each donor's leukapheresis produced roughly between roughly 0.85 and 10 billion PBMCs. Findings and caveats that apply to the study as a whole: Based on pairwise subsampling, the degree of clonotype sharing among donors was expected to be affected by sequencing depth. Sampling was limited to blood, and TCR repertoires in tissue likely differ from TCR repertoires in blood. Because the study included a small number of donors, the genetic and exposure-history diversity represented was limited. Larger estimated clonotype richness was generally found for naive subsets than for memory subsets. Compared with non-shared clonotypes, clonotypes shared by all four sorted-subset donors had higher generation probabilities. Sharing across several donors was observed for around 5% of naive CD4, about 3.2% of naive CD8, roughly 2.4% of memory CD4, and over 0.3% of memory CD8 clonotypes. Incomplete sequencing was indicated by rarefaction of sorted-subset datasets, despite the large sequencing depth.

About this clone itself: Its antigen is unknown. There are no base qualities to consult, and no much larger clone falls within one base.

TCR CDR3 regions were amplified from genomic DNA by multiplex PCR using the deep immunoSEQ assay. Extracted genomic DNA from each cell subset was spread evenly across all wells of several immunoSEQ 96-well plates, with each plate serving as a replicate. For sorted subsets, approximately 200 ng of genomic DNA, equivalent to around 29,000 T cell genomes, went into each replicate PCR. Purified libraries were quantified with a Qubit 3.0 fluorometer, sized on a Bioanalyzer 2100, and re-quantified with the KAPA Library Quantification kit. Every immunoSEQ 96-well plate was sequenced on a separate single-read 150-cycle Illumina NextSeq 550 flow cell. Turning to the authors' computational methods: Because the immunoSEQ output included only junctional sequences and no quality scores, the filtering could not be the same as the filtering used for full-length reads. To assign V/J genes and CDR3, sequences were annotated using PyIR, a Python wrapper for IgBLAST v1.9, with IMGT germline references. Any read was removed if the V/J assignment was weak (E-value above 1e-6), the CDR3 was missing, or the read contained stop codons, out-of-frame junctions, or ambiguous translated residues. V3J clonotypes were defined as sequences sharing an identical inferred V gene, J gene, and CDR3 amino acid sequence. Percentage overlap between repertoires was computed as shared unique clonotypes divided by the size of the smaller repertoire. RTK rarefaction, the Chao1 estimator, and Recon v2.1 estimates of unobserved clonotypes were used to assess repertoire richness. OLGA was used to compute generation probabilities for all TCRbeta clonotypes that the gDNA method yielded from a handful of donors. TCRdb re-hosts the immuneACCESS table, in-frame sequences only. Its copies lack some clones; in the studies checked, an unresolved V gene accounts for under half of them, and the cause for the rest is not known. D and trimming come from the DNA, and the V and J calls and clone size come from that table. The sample contains under 1,100,000 clones, about 75% of them found a single time. The ten biggest clones cover 1.4% to 1.5% of the sample.

From its cysteine to its phenylalanine, the CDR3 spans 16 amino acids. Solely the CDR3 DNA is kept, with 48 bases framed from the first base. The germline V gene provides CDR1 SGHTA and CDR2 FQGNSA. Cut back by 6 bases and 1 base, the V and J ends lie 16 bases apart. The donors were healthy, HIV-negative adults with no recently reported acute infections or vaccinations. Only Caucasian adults living in Nashville, Tennessee, USA were represented among the donors. CD4+ T cells were enriched by magnetic negative selection; naive cells were then positively selected on CD45RA, and the negative fraction formed the memory subset. Blood was collected by leukapheresis, and PBMCs were isolated by Ficoll-Histopaque density gradient centrifugation and then cryopreserved in liquid nitrogen vapor phase. Purity and quantity of every magnetically sorted T cell population were checked by analytical flow cytometry. From each sorted fraction, genomic DNA was isolated and quantified by UV absorbance on a Nanodrop 2000c.

Source material: memory CD4+ T cells sorted from blood. Taken with the paper, the label for cell subset or site translates to: CD45RA-negative fraction. The chain was built from TRBV7-2 and TRBJ1-5; the D gene cannot be named for sure. This TCR derives from a man between 18 and 29 years old in good health. CDR3 protein: CASRDEREGSNQPQHF. The DNA reads as follows: TGTGCCAGCAGGGACGAAAGGGAGGGAAGCAATCAGCCCCAGCATTTT.